What follows describes a single T cell receptor beta chain. The data were taken from a study of blood T cells in healthy people across ages. This CDR3 region has 19 residues. CDR1 is DFQATT and CDR2 is SNEGSKA in the germline V gene (reference sequence). The V gene end was trimmed by 5 bases and the J gene end by 1 base; junction bases not matched to a gene: 11. Isolated PBMCs totaled at least 6 million in each sample. Through a sample-barcoded 5' primer and a J-beta primer mix, a second PCR was run for about 6 to 11 cycles. MiXCR was run by TCRdb on the 5' RACE reads, yielding one entry per CDR3 protein. The profile shows 1.5 million to 2 million distinct CDR3 sequences, roughly 50% of them singletons.

The chain is built from TRBV20-1 and TRBJ2-1; 16 positions agree with TRBD2. Source material: blood. This TCR was sampled from a middle-aged woman in good health. The CDR3 DNA follows: TGCAGTGCTGTTCCGGGACTAGCGGGGGGGCCAGGATCCTACAATGAGCAGTTCTTC. It is translated as CSAVPGLAGGPGSYNEQFF.